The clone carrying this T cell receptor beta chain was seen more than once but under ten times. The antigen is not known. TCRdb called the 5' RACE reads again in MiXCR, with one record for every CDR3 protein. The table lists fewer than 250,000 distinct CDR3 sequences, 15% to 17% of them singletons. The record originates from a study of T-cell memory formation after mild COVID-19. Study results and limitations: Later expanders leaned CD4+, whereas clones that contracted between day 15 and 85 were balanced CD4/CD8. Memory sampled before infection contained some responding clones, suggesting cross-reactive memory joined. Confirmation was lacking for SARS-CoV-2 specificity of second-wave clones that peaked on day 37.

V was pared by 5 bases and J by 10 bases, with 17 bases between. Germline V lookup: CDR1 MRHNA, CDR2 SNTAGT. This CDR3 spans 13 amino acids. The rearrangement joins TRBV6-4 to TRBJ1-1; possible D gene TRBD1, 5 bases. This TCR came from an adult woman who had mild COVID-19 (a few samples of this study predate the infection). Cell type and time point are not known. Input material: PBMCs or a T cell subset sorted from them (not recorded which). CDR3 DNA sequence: TGTGCCAGCAGTCCCATGGGGGGTTCGGGAGCTTTCTTT. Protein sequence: CASSPMGGSGAFF.